Given below is one T cell receptor (beta chain) in context. Its specific antigen is unknown. The data are from a study of T cells expressing NK-cell markers (dated by TCRdb to 2018 to 2020). Study-wide context: Three sorted T-cell subsets (CD3+CD56+NKG2C+, CD3+CD56+NKG2C- and CD3+CD56-NKG2C+) from eight donors had their TCR beta-chain repertoires profiled. Among the eight sequenced donors, seven were HCMV-seropositive and one was HCMV-seronegative. The eight sequenced donors were randomly selected healthy volunteers, three men and five women. Illumina HiSeq 2000/2500, MiSeq or NextSeq was used to sequence libraries as 2 x 150 bp reads. Overall study results and their limits: Whether the expanded NKG2C-expressing T cell clones were specific for HCMV antigens remained unclear. Those dominant clonotypes were again the most abundant among CD3+CD56-NKG2C+ cells in a few donors, at about 25-60.1%. For several donors, the dominant CD3+CD56+NKG2C+ clonotypes were among the top 10 CD8+ clonotypes and accounted for about 1.0-8% of CD8+ T cells.

The germline V gene provides CDR1 SGHTA and CDR2 FQGNSA. The CDR3 runs 15 amino acids, cysteine and phenylalanine included. DNA is not recorded here. The sequencer was an Illumina HiSeq 2000. TCR beta cDNA libraries were made by 5'RACE template switching that added a universal primer site and unique molecular identifiers. cDNA synthesis was primed from the TCR beta constant segment and was followed by two successive PCR amplification steps. Turning to the authors' computational methods: MIGEC was used to demultiplex reads and group reads by UMI, and MiTCR was used to assemble and quantify clonotypes. To exclude erroneous sequences, only TCR cDNA sequences supported by at least two reads were retained. Downstream repertoire analysis used the tcR package, and clonotypes were matched across fractions by CDR3 nucleotide sequence plus V segment. VDJmatch was used to annotate antigen specificity against VDJdb, with one amino acid substitution in CDR3 permitted. Through TCRdb reprocessing, the reads give one entry per CDR3 protein sequence; DNA is omitted. The V and J calls here are based on TCRdb, not the publication. The sample table gives approximately 420,000 distinct CDR3 sequences. The top ten clonotypes cover around 10% of the sample.

To determine HCMV serostatus, a commercial ELISA kit was used to detect HCMV-specific IgG in serum. Peripheral blood mononuclear cells were isolated from blood by Ficoll density gradient centrifugation. The receptor chain draws on TRBV7-2 and TRBJ1-2; TCRdb lists TRBD1, though no DNA is available to test this call. The sequencing sample was made of blood T cells: a sorted CD56 or NKG2C T cell subset, CD4+ or CD8+ T cells, or bulk PBMC T cells (not recorded which). The TCR was taken from a woman between 45 and 60 years old in good health. Donor details come from another sample of the same person, matched by shared clones. The CDR3 region: CASSSAGTGTIGYTF.